The sequence of this T cell receptor beta chain was determined in a study of regulatory T cells in long-lasting Graves disease. The CDR3 totals 16 residues. Germline assignment: CDR1 SGHDN and CDR2 FVKESK. Study findings and constraints: Favored gene segments in persistent disease were TRBV28, TRBJ1-2 and TRBJ2-5. Peripheral blood, not thyroid tissue, was the sole material studied.

Time point described: newly diagnosed GD, antithyroid drugs for less than 3 months. The TCR library was made from RNA extracted from PBMCs. Note on this clonotype: Its antigen is as yet unknown. A single base is all that separates this from a far larger clone, so a read error is likely.

CDR3 regions were amplified by Arm-PCR using iRepertoire HTBI primers to build TCR beta libraries. TCRdb used MiXCR to reprocess the multiplex PCR reads, holding one entry per CDR3 protein. Of about 540,000 distinct CDR3 sequences listed, approximately 15% are singletons. The same sample was also used in a study of T cells in Graves' hyperthyroidism and ophthalmopathy. That report adds: Newly diagnosed hyperthyroidism patients aged 18 to 65 years had disease lasting under 2 months. First-round RT-PCR with HTBI primers amplified the TCR CDR3 region.

This TCR was sampled from a young man with Graves disease. Specimen: peripheral blood mononuclear cells (PBMCs), collected at new diagnosis, from a patient treated with antithyroid drugs. This sequence joins TRBV14 and TRBJ2-1; TRBD2 matches at 10 bases. The better agreement between TRBJ2-5 and the DNA end casts doubt on the J call. CDR3 in DNA: TGTGCCAGCAGCCACCGGGGACTAGCGAGAAGTGAGACCCAGTACTTC. Its translation is CASSHRGLARSETQYF.